This TCR beta chain was observed in a study of beta chain features in type 1 diabetes. Study context: In age, gender and cell yields, patients were similar to healthy donors. Study observations and caveats: Moderately but significantly shorter TCRB CDR3s were found in Type 1 diabetes patients in all four CD4+ subsets. Although PCR might favor shorter templates, it would do so equally in patients and controls. The naive, central memory and Treg TCRB repertoires showed an apparent similarity that was greater among patients than among healthy donors.

This clone was found a few times. What it recognizes is unknown. The CDR3 loop spans 15 amino acids. CDR1 and CDR2 from the germline V gene are SGHNT and YYREEE (reference sequence). Trimming cost V 4 bases and J 1 base, with 13 bases left between them. CD45RO/CCR7/CD25/CD127/CD95/CD27 separated CD4+ naive, central memory, regulatory and stem cell-like memory cells by sorting. The whole isolated RNA underwent reverse transcription, so sequencing captured expressed TCRB transcripts. TCRdb keeps only in-frame clones here, not all; method: immunoSEQ multiplex PCR. This table holds 600,000 or so clones, 11% to 15% found once.

Sequencing input: naive CD4+ T cells from blood. The TCR originated in a young man with type 1 diabetes. The V and J genes are TRBV5-4 and TRBJ2-3; D is unresolved. The CDR3 protein is CASSPLTQGTDTQYF. CDR3 DNA: TGTGCCAGCAGCCCCCTCACCCAGGGCACAGATACGCAGTATTTT.